This section outlines one T cell receptor (beta chain) sequence together with its context. Its antigen is not known. Produced via immunoSEQ multiplex PCR; TCRdb's table is partial and in-frame only. The data show 95,000 to 150,000 clones, 70% to 90% seen once. This sample is part of a study of T cell responses to AZD1222 COVID-19 vaccine. The study's findings and limits: AZD1222 recipients seropositive at baseline numbered only 6 or 7.

CDR3 length equals 16 residues. The V gene's germline CDR1 is SGDLS and CDR2 YYNGEE. Trimming at V came to 2 bases and at J to 4 bases, leaving 6 bases not matched to a gene. The chain carries TRBV9 and TRBJ2-1, with 10 positions matching TRBD2. The specimen was peripheral blood, collected on day 0 of AZD1222 vaccination. This clonotype was obtained from an adult in good health. For the CDR3, the DNA is TGTGCCAGCAGCGTGGTGGTAGCGGGAGGTTACAATGAGCAGTTCTTC. Amino acid sequence: CASSVVVAGGYNEQFF.